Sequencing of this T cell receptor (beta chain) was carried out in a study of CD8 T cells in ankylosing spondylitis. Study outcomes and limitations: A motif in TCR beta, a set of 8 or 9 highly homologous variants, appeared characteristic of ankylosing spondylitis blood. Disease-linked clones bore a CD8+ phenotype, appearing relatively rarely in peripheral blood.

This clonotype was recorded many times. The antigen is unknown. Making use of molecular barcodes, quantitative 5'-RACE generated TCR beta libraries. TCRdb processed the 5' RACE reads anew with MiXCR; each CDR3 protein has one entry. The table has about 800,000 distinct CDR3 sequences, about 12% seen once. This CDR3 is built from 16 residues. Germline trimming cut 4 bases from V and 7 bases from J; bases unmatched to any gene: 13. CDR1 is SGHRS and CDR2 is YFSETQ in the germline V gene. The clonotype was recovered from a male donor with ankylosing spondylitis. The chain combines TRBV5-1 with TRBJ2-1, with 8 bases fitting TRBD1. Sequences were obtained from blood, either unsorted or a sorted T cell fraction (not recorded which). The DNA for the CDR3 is TGCGCCAGCAGCCCCGCCGAGGCAGGGGGCGGGAATGAGCAGTTCTTC. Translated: CASSPAEAGGGNEQFF.